This T cell receptor (beta chain) stems from a study of T cell responses to AZD1222 COVID-19 vaccine. This clone was seen only a few times. Germline V gene data show CDR1 as MGHDK and CDR2 as SYGVNS. The CDR3 contains 11 residues. V lost 3 bases, J lost 8 bases, and 7 bases lay in between. Libraries were prepared by immunoSEQ multiplex PCR; TCRdb keeps only in-frame clonotypes and omits some of them. Of under 300,000 clones listed, 85% to 95% are singletons. The sequencing used peripheral blood, collected on day 0 of AZD1222 vaccination. V usage is TRBV25-1 and J usage is TRBJ1-2; the D is unclear. The clonotype comes from an adult in good health. CDR3 bases: TGTGCCAGCAGTGAGGGGAGAGGCTACACCTTC. Translating it yields CASSEGRGYTF.